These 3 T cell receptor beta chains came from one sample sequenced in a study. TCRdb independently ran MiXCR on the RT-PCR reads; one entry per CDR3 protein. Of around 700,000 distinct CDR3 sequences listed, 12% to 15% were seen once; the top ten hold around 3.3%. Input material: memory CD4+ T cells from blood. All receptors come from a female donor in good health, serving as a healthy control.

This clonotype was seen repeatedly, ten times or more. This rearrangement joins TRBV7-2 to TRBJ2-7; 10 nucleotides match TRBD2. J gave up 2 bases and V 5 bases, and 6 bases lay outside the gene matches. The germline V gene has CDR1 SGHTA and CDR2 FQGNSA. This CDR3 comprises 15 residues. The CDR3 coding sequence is TGTGCCAGCAGCACAAGAGCGGGAGGGACCTACGAGCAGTACTTC. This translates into CASSTRAGGTYEQYF.

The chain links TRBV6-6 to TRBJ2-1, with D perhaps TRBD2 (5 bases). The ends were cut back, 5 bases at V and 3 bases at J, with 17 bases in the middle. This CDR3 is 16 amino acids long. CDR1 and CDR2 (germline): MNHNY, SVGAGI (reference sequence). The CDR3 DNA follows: TGTGCCAGCAGTGCCCTCCGGGATTCCAACTACAATGAGCAGTTCTTC. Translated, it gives CASSALRDSNYNEQFF.

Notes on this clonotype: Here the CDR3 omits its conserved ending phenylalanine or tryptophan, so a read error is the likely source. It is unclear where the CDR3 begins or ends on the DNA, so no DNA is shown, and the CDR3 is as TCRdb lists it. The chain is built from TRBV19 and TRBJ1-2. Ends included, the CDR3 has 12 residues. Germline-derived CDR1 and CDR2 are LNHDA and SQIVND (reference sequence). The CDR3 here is CASSIDGSFPLI.